Shown below are 28 T cell receptor beta chains from a single sample sequenced in a study of blood T cell repertoires in COVID-19. The method was immunoSEQ multiplex PCR; TCRdb's version includes in-frame clones alone and lacks a portion of them. The sample has around 310,000 clones; over 75% are singletons. Sequencing was done on a sample of PBMCs or T cells enriched from blood (not recorded which). These receptor sequences come from a man aged 30-40 years who had recovered from COVID-19.

The V and J genes are TRBV20-1 and TRBJ2-1, with 13 bases matching TRBD2. Germline V lookup: CDR1 DFQATT, CDR2 SNEGSKA (reference sequence). This CDR3 has 16 residues. With V trimmed by 3 bases and J by 3 bases, 5 bases remained unmatched. CDR3 sequence: CSASLTSGGVYNEQFF. In DNA, the CDR3 is TGCAGTGCTAGTCTTACTAGCGGGGGGGTCTACAATGAGCAGTTCTTC.

The chain carries TRBV5-1 and TRBJ2-3, with TRBD2 matching over 10 bases. V lost 3 bases, J lost 2 bases, and 9 bases stayed unmatched. Germline-derived CDR1 and CDR2 are SGHRS and YFSETQ. The length of the CDR3 is 17 residues. DNA of the CDR3: TGCGCCAGCAGCTCGCCCGAACTAGCGGGGCCCACAGATACGCAGTATTTT. It encodes CASSSPELAGPTDTQYF.

This clone has just one count. The chain combines TRBV12-1 with TRBJ2-5; no check of the table's D call, TRBD2, against the DNA was made. TRBV12-1 is reported as a pseudogene. The CDR3 is made up of 16 amino acids. CDR3 nucleotides: TGTGCCAGCAGCTTCCTCGTAACCCCGGACCAAGAGACCCAGTACTTC. This sequence encodes CASSFLVTPDQETQYF.

The V gene is TRBV5-1, the J gene TRBJ2-2; 7 bases agree with TRBD1. Germline-derived CDR1 and CDR2 are SGHRS and YFSETQ. V gave up 2 bases and J gave up 4 bases; unmatched junction bases: 8. The CDR3 sequence is 16 residues long. Written as DNA, the CDR3 is TGCGCCAGCAGCTTTGTTGACAGGGCGGGCACCGGGGAGCTGTTTTTT. The encoded protein is CASSFVDRAGTGELFF.

The chain carries TRBV6-5 and TRBJ1-6; TRBD1 is a possible D gene (6 bases). Germline-derived CDR1 and CDR2 are MNHEY and SVGAGI. The CDR3 is 14 amino acids. Trimming cost V 2 bases and J 15 bases, with 17 bases left between them. The CDR3 is CASSYGGPGTILHF. The DNA of the CDR3 is TGTGCCAGCAGTTACGGGGGCCCCGGAACGATCCTCCACTTT.

This chain joins TRBV6-5 and TRBJ1-5; tentative D call: TRBD1 (6 bases). Trimming pared 5 bases from V and 4 bases from J, leaving 15 bases between. The CDR3 has 15 amino acids. CDR1 and CDR2 from the germline V gene are MNHEY and SVGAGI. DNA for the CDR3: TGTGCCAGCAGTCAGGACAGAAATCGTAATCAGCCCCAGCATTTT. This gives the protein CASSQDRNRNQPQHF.

J is TRBJ2-1 and V is TRBV18, with 7 bases that match TRBD1. V shed 3 bases and J 1 base; nucleotides not matched to a gene: 3. CDR1 is KGHSH and CDR2 is LQKENI in the germline V gene. The CDR3 spans 15 residues. The CDR3 coding sequence is TGTGCCAGCTCACCTACGGGACAGTCCTACAATGAGCAGTTCTTC. Protein: CASSPTGQSYNEQFF.

V and J are TRBV28 and TRBJ2-7; TRBD1 matches at 8 bases. The CDR3 is 14 residues long. V lost 3 bases, J lost 7 bases, and 8 bases stayed unmatched. CDR1 is MDHEN and CDR2 is SYDVKM in the germline V gene. CDR3 protein: CASSFDQGAGEQYF. CDR3 DNA: TGTGCCAGCAGTTTCGATCAGGGGGCGGGTGAGCAGTACTTC.

The V call is TRBV10-2, the J call TRBJ1-4; D not certain. V was shortened by 9 bases and J by 0 bases, with 11 bases between the two germline ends. Germline V lookup: CDR1 WSHSY, CDR2 SAAADI. The CDR3 runs 14 residues. In DNA, the CDR3 is TGCGCCAGTAGGACTTCCGCAACTAATGAAAAACTGTTTTTT. Protein: CASRTSATNEKLFF.

This sequence joins TRBV25-1 and TRBJ1-2; 9 bases agree with TRBD1. The V segment lost 4 bases and the J segment 4 bases; nucleotides outside the gene matches: 10. Germline lookup yields CDR1 MGHDK and CDR2 SYGVNS. This CDR3 spans 16 amino acids. CDR3 nucleotides: TGTGCCAGCAGTGGTACCAGGGACAGGGCCTTCTATGGCTACACCTTC. It codes for CASSGTRDRAFYGYTF.

This clone showed up just a few times. The chain carries TRBV28 and TRBJ2-7, with TRBD2 matching over 9 bases. Germline values: CDR1 MDHEN, CDR2 SYDVKM. V was clipped by 3 bases and J by 3 bases; unmatched bases: 15. This CDR3 has 18 residues. The CDR3 DNA reads TGTGCCAGCAGTTTTCTACCCCGACTAGCGGTGAAGGACTACGAGCAGTACTTC. Protein sequence: CASSFLPRLAVKDYEQYF.

The genes are TRBV2 and TRBJ1-1; 8 bases line up with TRBD1. The CDR3 runs to 13 residues. Trimming removed 10 bases from V and 3 bases from J; junction bases left unmatched: 7. Germline V gene lookup returns CDR1 SNHLY and CDR2 FYNNEI. Here the CDR3 reads CANRQGLDTEAFF. The CDR3 DNA sequence: TGTGCCAACCGACAGGGGCTAGACACTGAAGCTTTCTTT.

This sequence joins TRBV30 and TRBJ1-2; possibly TRBD1 for D (5 bases). Trimming left V 2 bases short and J 9 bases short, with 13 bases between. In germline, CDR1 is GTSNPN, CDR2 SVGIG (reference sequence). This CDR3 is 12 amino acids long. CDR3 region: CAWSPSGESYTF. CDR3 coding DNA: TGTGCCTGGAGTCCTTCGGGGGAAAGCTACACCTTC. Full variable domain (rest looked up from reference TRBV30 and TRBJ1-2): SQTIHQWPATLVQPVGSPLSLECTVEGTSNPNLYWYRQAAGRGLQLLFYSVGIGQISSEVPQNLSASRPQDRQFILSSKKLLLSDSGFYLCAWSPSGESYTFGSGTRLTVV.

The chain couples TRBV6-5 to TRBJ2-1, with 8 bases matching TRBD2. CDR3 length: 13 amino acids. The V and J ends lost 7 bases and 2 bases, in that order; junction bases with no gene match: 1. Germline V CDR1 and CDR2: MNHEY, SVGAGI. CDR3 residues: CASKAGAYNEQFF. CDR3 coding DNA: TGTGCCAGCAAAGCGGGGGCCTACAATGAGCAGTTCTTC.

The CDR3 loop reads CASSLSGVNGNTIYF. The DNA for the CDR3 is TGTGCCAGCAGTTTATCAGGGGTAAATGGAAACACCATATATTTT. The J gene is TRBJ1-3, the V gene TRBV27; tentative D call: TRBD1 (5 bases). Germline V lookup: CDR1 MNHEY, CDR2 SMNVEV (reference sequence). Trimming took off 0 bases at V and 3 bases at J, with 9 bases between the two ends. CDR3 length: 15 residues.

The gene calls are TRBV29-1 and TRBJ1-5; D not resolved. Per the germline V gene, CDR1 is SQVTM and CDR2 is ANQGSEA. The CDR3 covers 11 residues. Trimming took 2 bases from V and 7 from J, leaving 6 bases between them. CDR3 region: CSVERGQPQHF. The CDR3 DNA reads TGCAGCGTTGAACGGGGACAGCCCCAGCATTTT.

The DNA of the CDR3 is TGTGCCTGGGGCCCAGGATCCCAGGCCCTTACCCTCCACTTT. It encodes CAWGPGSQALTLHF. This chain connects TRBV30 to TRBJ1-6; D remains unclear. V lost 5 bases to trimming and J lost 14 bases, with 22 bases between them. CDR1 is GTSNPN and CDR2 is SVGIG in the germline V gene (reference sequence). CDR3 length: 14 residues.

V and J are TRBV2 and TRBJ2-7; the D is unclear. The CDR3 contains 14 residues. Trimming took 5 bases from V and 0 from J, leaving 11 bases between them. CDR1 SNHLY and CDR2 FYNNEI come from the germline V gene. The CDR3: CASSPLEVSYEQYF. The CDR3 DNA reads TGTGCCAGCAGTCCACTTGAGGTCTCCTACGAGCAGTACTTC.

This chain uses TRBV13 with TRBJ2-7; the D gene is possibly TRBD1 (6 bases). The CDR3 runs to 13 residues. Per germline, CDR1 PRHDT and CDR2 FYEKMQ (reference sequence). V lost 5 bases and J lost 3, with 11 bases in between. CDR3 nucleotides: TGTGCCAGCAGCCACAGGGCAGTCTACGAGCAGTACTTC. It yields the protein CASSHRAVYEQYF.

This clone turned up a few times. CDR3 DNA: TGTGCCAGCAGCTTCGCCACAGAATCACGTGGCTACACCTTC. This gives the protein CASSFATESRGYTF. The rearrangement links TRBV7-9 to TRBJ1-2; D gene unclear. The CDR3 sequence is 14 residues long. Germline loops: CDR1 SEHNR, CDR2 FQNEAQ (reference sequence). The ends were cut back, 3 bases at V and 7 bases at J, with 15 bases in the middle.

The CDR3 spells CASNYGTLNTEAFF. The CDR3 region has the DNA TGTGCCAGTAATTACGGGACTCTGAACACTGAAGCTTTCTTT. This chain joins TRBV19 and TRBJ1-1; a weak D match, TRBD1 (5 bases). The germline V gene has CDR1 LNHDA and CDR2 SQIVND (reference sequence). There are 14 residues in the CDR3. V was cut by 7 bases and J by 0 bases, with 12 bases left in between.

The chain recombines TRBV19 with TRBJ2-1; 10 nucleotides agree with TRBD2. Trimming at V came to 6 bases and at J to 7 bases, leaving 6 bases not matched to a gene. The CDR3 spans 14 residues. Germline V gene lookup returns CDR1 LNHDA and CDR2 SQIVND (reference sequence). The DNA for the CDR3 is TGTGCCAGTAGCCCATCTAGCGGGGGTAATGAGCAGTTCTTC. This codes for CASSPSSGGNEQFF.

V usage is TRBV11-2 and J usage is TRBJ1-4; 7 bases are shared with TRBD1. The CDR3 sequence is 15 residues long. Germline trimming cut 5 bases from V and 3 bases from J; bases unmatched to any gene: 6. Germline-derived CDR1 and CDR2 are SGHAT and FQNNGV. As DNA, the CDR3 is TGTGCCAGCAGCCCAAGGGACAGCCCTAATGAAAAACTGTTTTTT. Its translation is CASSPRDSPNEKLFF.

This chain joins TRBV5-1 and TRBJ2-2; no clear D. The CDR3 contains 16 residues. The germline gives CDR1 SGHRS, CDR2 YFSETQ. V was trimmed by 2 bases and J by 1 base, leaving 12 bases between them. CDR3 amino acids: CASSLKVTLNTGELFF. In DNA, the CDR3 is TGCGCCAGCAGCTTAAAGGTGACACTGAACACCGGGGAGCTGTTTTTT.

This clone turned up a few times. The chain is built from TRBV2 and TRBJ2-7; 8 bases fit TRBD1. After removal of 6 bases from V and 6 bases from J, the junction contained 10 bases not matched to a gene. The germline V gene has CDR1 SNHLY and CDR2 FYNNEI. The CDR3 sequence is 14 residues long. CDR3 sequence reads: CASSQSYTGGEQYF. In nucleotides, the CDR3 is TGTGCCAGCAGCCAATCATATACAGGGGGCGAGCAGTACTTC.

CDR3 residues: CATSDSSTDIYEQYF. The CDR3 nucleotides are TGTGCCACCAGTGACTCATCGACAGACATCTACGAGCAGTACTTC. The V call is TRBV24-1, the J call TRBJ2-7; TRBD1 might be the D (5 bases). Germline values: CDR1 KGHDR, CDR2 SFDVKD. This CDR3 comprises 15 residues. Trimming stripped 4 bases from V and 3 bases from J, with 15 bases between.

The chain carries TRBV5-4 and TRBJ2-7; the match to TRBD2 covers 13 bases. The length of the CDR3 is 15 residues. Trimming took 4 bases from V and 4 from J; bases not matched to a gene: 5. Germline V gives CDR1 SGHNT, CDR2 YYREEE (reference sequence). The CDR3 sequence: CASSRTSGGLYEQYF. The CDR3 nucleotides read TGTGCCAGCAGCCGGACTAGCGGGGGCTTATACGAGCAGTACTTC.

This chain connects TRBV15 to TRBJ1-5; D might be TRBD1 (5 bases). Trimming left V 3 bases short and J 0 bases short, with 9 bases between. The germline gives CDR1 LNHNV, CDR2 YYDKDF (reference sequence). This CDR3 is built from 15 residues. CDR3 in amino acids: CATSRTVYSNQPQHF. The CDR3 bases are TGTGCCACCAGCAGGACAGTCTATAGCAATCAGCCCCAGCATTTT.